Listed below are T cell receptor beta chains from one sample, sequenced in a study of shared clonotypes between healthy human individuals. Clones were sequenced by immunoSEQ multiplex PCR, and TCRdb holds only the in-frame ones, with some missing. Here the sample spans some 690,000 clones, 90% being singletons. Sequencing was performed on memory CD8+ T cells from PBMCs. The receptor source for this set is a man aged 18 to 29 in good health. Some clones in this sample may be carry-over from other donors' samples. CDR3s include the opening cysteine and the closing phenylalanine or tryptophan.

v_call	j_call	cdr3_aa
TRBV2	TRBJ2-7	CAIPGTGSALSSYEQYF
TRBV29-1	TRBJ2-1	CSVAVGGFWQFF
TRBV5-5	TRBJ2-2	CASSLVGRRGTGELFF
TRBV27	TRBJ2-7	CASAPGTSAYEQYF
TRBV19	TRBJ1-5	CASSRDGDLSQPQHF
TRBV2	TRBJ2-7	CASRGGTGLEYEQYF
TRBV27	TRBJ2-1	CASSILTGTGVTEQFF
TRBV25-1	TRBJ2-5	CASRETSGPGRAETQYF
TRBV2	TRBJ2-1	CASRPLDRGRLNEQFF
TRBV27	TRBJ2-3	CASSLGPGTDTDTQYF
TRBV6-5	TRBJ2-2	CASSYSKVPGELFF
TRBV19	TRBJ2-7	CASSIVMGSSGEQYF
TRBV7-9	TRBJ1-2	CASTLTGGQKNYGYTF
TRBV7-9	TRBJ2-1	CASSSRWGDSLDEQFF
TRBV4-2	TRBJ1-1	CASSQAPMGLNTEAFF
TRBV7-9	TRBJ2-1	CASSLTVARHDEQFF
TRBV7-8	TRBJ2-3	CASRLKGLAGGIWTDTQYF